The T cell receptor (beta chain) described here comes from a study of T cell responses to AZD1222 COVID-19 vaccine. Overall study context: Combined were second doses at about 4 or about 12 weeks.

Sequencing used immunoSEQ multiplex PCR; TCRdb keeps in-frame clones, though not all of them. The sample lists 150,000 to 200,000 clones, 85% to 90% occurring once. About this clone: Antigen: not known.

Study-wide results and caveats: Rises in breadth and depth of Spike-specific TCRs came after two AZD1222 doses.

This CDR3 spans 16 amino acids. CDR1 is WNHNN and CDR2 is SYGVQD in the germline V gene (reference sequence). The V end lost 0 bases, the J end lost 0 bases, and 10 bases lay between the germline ends. The chain employs TRBV10-1 and TRBJ2-3, with TRBD1 as a possible D gene (5 bases). The source was peripheral blood, collected on day 0 of AZD1222 vaccination. This TCR derives from an adult in good health. Here the CDR3 DNA reads TGCGCCAGCAGTGAGTCGGTGACAGCTAGCACAGATACGCAGTATTTT. Protein product: CASSESVTASTDTQYF.